These T cell receptor beta chains were read from a single sample in a study of blood T cell repertoires in COVID-19. Profiling relied on immunoSEQ multiplex PCR, and the TCRdb table lists in-frame clones only, not all of them. This table holds about 360,000 clones, 86% found once. The sequencing sample was made of peripheral blood. The receptor source for this set is a woman in her sixties with COVID-19, enrolled during active disease. CDR3s include the opening cysteine and the closing phenylalanine or tryptophan. The D gene is left open where the match is weak. Clone sizes are given selectively: once, few, many, or a class where the clone is expanded.

clone_size | j_call | d_call | v_call | cdr3_length | cdr3_nt | cdr3_aa
- | TRBJ1-1 | - | TRBV6-5 | 15 | TGTGCCAGCAGTTACGGTCGGGGAGTCAACACTGAAGCTTTCTTT | CASSYGRGVNTEAFF
few | TRBJ1-1 | - | TRBV9 | 18 | TGTGCCAGCAGCGTAGAGCTCCCCCGTGAGGGATTGGGCACTGAAGCTTTCTTT | CASSVELPREGLGTEAFF
- | TRBJ1-2 | - | TRBV4-1 | 15 | TGCGCCAGCAGCCAAGAAACAGGGAGAGGCTATGGCTACACCTTC | CASSQETGRGYGYTF
- | TRBJ2-7 | - | TRBV6-6 | 14 | TGTGCCAGCAGTACCACTAGTAACCGCGACGAGCAGTACTTC | CASSTTSNRDEQYF
- | TRBJ2-1 | - | TRBV9 | 15 | TGTGCCAGCAGCGTAGGTGGGTCTACGGGCAATGAGCAGTTCTTC | CASSVGGSTGNEQFF
- | TRBJ2-2 | - | TRBV2 | 13 | TGTGCCAGCAGGAGTGGGAACACCGGGGAGCTGTTTTTT | CASRSGNTGELFF
- | TRBJ1-2 | TRBD1 | TRBV5-1 | 19 | TGCGCCAGCAGCCTATACTCCGGGACAGGGGGCATTGGGAACTATGGCTACACCTTC | CASSLYSGTGGIGNYGYTF
- | TRBJ1-2 | TRBD1 | TRBV27 | 13 | TGTGCCAGCAGTTTTGGGACAGGGGTCGGCTACACCTTC | CASSFGTGVGYTF
- | TRBJ1-1 | - | TRBV27 | 15 | TGTGCCAGCAGTTTACGTCCAACATTGAACACTGAAGCTTTCTTT | CASSLRPTLNTEAFF
- | TRBJ1-1 | TRBD1 | TRBV14 | 14 | TGTGCCAGCAGCCAACCTGGACAGGGGCCCGAAGCTTTCTTT | CASSQPGQGPEAFF